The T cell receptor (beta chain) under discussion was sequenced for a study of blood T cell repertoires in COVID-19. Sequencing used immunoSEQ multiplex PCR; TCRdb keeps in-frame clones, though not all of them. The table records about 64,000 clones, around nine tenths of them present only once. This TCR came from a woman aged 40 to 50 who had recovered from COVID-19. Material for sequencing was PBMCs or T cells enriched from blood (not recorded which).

This chain's CDR3 is CASSFGGFGNQPQHF. In nucleotides, the CDR3 is TGTGCCAGCAGTTTCGGGGGGTTTGGCAATCAGCCCCAGCATTTT. V usage is TRBV27 and J usage is TRBJ1-5; a possible D gene is TRBD1 (5 bases). Germline CDR1 reads MNHEY; CDR2 reads SMNVEV (reference sequence). Trimming stripped 3 bases from V and 2 bases from J, with 11 bases between. This CDR3 is 15 amino acids long.